The 24 T cell receptor beta chains given below trace back to one sample, sequenced in a study of PD-L1 blockade in urothelial cancer (dated by TCRdb to the late 2010s). Library preparation employed the immunoSEQ multiplex PCR assay. TCRdb limited this immuneACCESS table to in-frame rearrangements with V and J called. A share of clones is missing; checked studies link under half to unresolved V genes, and the rest is unexplained. The sample contains about 56,000 clones, approximately 85% of them found a single time. The top ten clonotypes cover less than 20% of the sample. What the time point label conveys for this sample: pretreatment peripheral blood. Sequencing was performed on PBMCs, taken around atezolizumab (anti-PD-L1) treatment. The receptors originated from a man aged 65 to 85 with urothelial cancer.

The chain is built from TRBV6-6 and TRBJ1-5; weak D call: TRBD1 (6 bases). Germline lookup yields CDR1 MNHNY and CDR2 SVGAGI (reference sequence). This CDR3 region has 12 residues. Deletions cut 6 bases from V and 4 bases from J, with 7 bases between. CDR3 amino acids: CASSTGNQPQHF. Here the CDR3 DNA reads TGTGCCAGCAGCACAGGGAATCAGCCCCAGCATTTT.

V gene TRBV7-2 combines with J gene TRBJ2-5; TRBD1 matches at 12 bases. V shed 1 base, J shed 7 bases, and the junction held 4 bases outside the gene matches. Germline CDR1 and CDR2: SGHTA and FQGNSA. The CDR3 is made up of 15 amino acids. The CDR3 region has the DNA TGTGCCAGCAGCTTAGAGGGGACAGGGGGCAGGACCCAGTACTTC. Protein sequence: CASSLEGTGGRTQYF.

The chain combines TRBV14 with TRBJ2-2; D might be TRBD2 (6 bases). The V and J ends lost 5 bases and 2 bases respectively, with 12 bases between them. Germline CDR1 SGHDN, CDR2 FVKESK. This CDR3 is 15 amino acids long. CDR3 sequence: CASSKADYNTGELFF. CDR3 DNA sequence: TGTGCCAGCAGCAAAGCGGACTACAACACCGGGGAGCTGTTTTTT. Using reference TRBV14 and TRBJ2-2 for the parts outside the CDR3, the full variable domain is EAGVTQFPSHSVIEKGQTVTLRCDPISGHDNLYWYRRVMGKEIKFLLHFVKESKQDESGMPNNRFLAERTGGTYSTLKVQPAELEDSGVYFCASSKADYNTGELFFGEGSRLTVL.

This clone was detected once. The rearrangement uses TRBV28 and TRBJ2-1; weak D call: TRBD2 (5 bases). The CDR3 covers 14 residues. Germline assignment: CDR1 MDHEN and CDR2 SYDVKM. Trimming removed 5 bases from V and 9 bases from J, with 17 bases in between. The CDR3 bases are TGTGCCAGCAGTCCCACTAGTGCTTGGGGTGAGCAGTTCTTC. Amino acids: CASSPTSAWGEQFF.

The V call is TRBV5-6, the J call TRBJ2-1; D not resolved. Trimming cost V 0 bases and J 6 bases, with 7 bases left between them. The CDR3 has 13 amino acids. Germline V gene sequence: CDR1 SGHDT, CDR2 YYEEEE. In nucleotides, the CDR3 is TGTGCCAGCAGCTTGGGGAGTAGCAATGAGCAGTTCTTC. It is translated as CASSLGSSNEQFF.

This clone appeared a few times. The chain is built from TRBV7-8 and TRBJ2-7; TRBD1 aligns across 9 bases. The V and J ends lost 0 bases and 2 bases, in that order; junction bases with no gene match: 2. The V gene's germline CDR1 is SGHVS and CDR2 FQNEAQ. This CDR3 region has 15 residues. This CDR3 is CASSLAGQGPYEQYF. The CDR3 nucleotides are TGTGCCAGCAGCTTAGCGGGACAGGGACCCTACGAGCAGTACTTC.

V is TRBV27 and J is TRBJ1-4; 9 bases match TRBD1. CDR1 MNHEY and CDR2 SMNVEV come from the germline V gene (reference sequence). This CDR3 has 16 residues. V lost 6 bases to trimming and J lost 8 bases; unmatched junction nucleotides: 13. CDR3 sequence: CASSLDGGQGWEKLFF. The CDR3 nucleotides are TGTGCCAGCAGCCTAGATGGTGGACAGGGGTGGGAAAAACTGTTTTTT.

This rearrangement joins TRBV4-1 to TRBJ2-3, with D maybe TRBD2 (6 bases). Germline V CDR1 and CDR2: MGHRA, YSYEKL. The V gene lost 4 bases and the J gene lost 14 bases, with 31 bases spanning the gap. The CDR3 is 17 amino acids. This chain's CDR3 is CASSRPGTLAPHRYAYF. The CDR3 bases are TGCGCCAGCAGCCGCCCTGGTACCCTAGCGCCGCACAGATACGCGTATTTT.

The V and J genes are TRBV5-6 and TRBJ2-1; D possibly corresponds to TRBD2 (5 bases). Germline CDR1 is SGHDT and CDR2 is YYEEEE. CDR3 length equals 13 residues. V lost 4 bases and J 4 bases, leaving 9 bases between the germline ends. The CDR3 reads CASSIGLYNEQFF. In nucleotides, the CDR3 is TGTGCCAGCAGCATCGGACTTTACAATGAGCAGTTCTTC.

This chain uses TRBV5-4 with TRBJ2-2; 12 bases fit TRBD2. From germline, CDR1 is SGHNT and CDR2 YYREEE (reference sequence). With V trimmed by 0 bases and J by 5 bases, 5 bases remained unmatched. The CDR3 sequence is 17 residues long. The CDR3 coding sequence is TGTGCCAGCAGCTTGGGACTAGCGGGAGTAGGGACCGGGGAGCTGTTTTTT. Its translation: CASSLGLAGVGTGELFF.

In the case of this clone: The junction departs from germline at one end; a sequencing error may be responsible. The same CDR3 also results from other DNA sequences found in this sample. This chain joins TRBV2 and TRBJ2-1; 8 bases line up with TRBD2. The CDR3 length is 16 residues. Germline assignment: CDR1 SNHLY and CDR2 FYNNEI. CDR3 protein: CASSPTSGRASNEQFF. The CDR3 region has the DNA TGTGCCAGCAGTCCAACTAGCGGCCGGGCGAGCAATGAACAGTTCTTC. Based on the CDR3 plus reference TRBV2 and TRBJ2-1, the full variable domain is EPEVTQTPSHQVTQMGQEVILRCVPISNHLYFYWYRQILGQKVEFLVSFYNNEISEKSEIFDDQFSVERPDGSNFTLKIRSTKLEDSAMYFCASSPTSGRASNEQFFGPGTRLTVL.

The chain carries TRBV27 and TRBJ2-2, with D possibly being TRBD2 (6 bases). CDR1 MNHEY and CDR2 SMNVEV come from the germline V gene (reference sequence). There are 15 residues in the CDR3. V lost 2 bases, J lost 3 bases, and 10 bases lay in between. In nucleotides, the CDR3 is TGTGCCAGCAGTTTACGGGGGAGAGACACCGGGGAGCTGTTTTTT. Translation: CASSLRGRDTGELFF.

A note on this clone: Within the sample, other DNA sequences also encode this same CDR3. The gene calls are TRBV9 and TRBJ1-3; the D gene is possibly TRBD1 (6 bases). The CDR3 has 16 residues. CDR1 is SGDLS and CDR2 is YYNGEE in the germline V gene. V lost 0 bases and J lost 3, with 13 bases in between. CDR3 nucleotides: TGTGCCAGCAGCGTAGCTGGGGGCGCGGGTGGAAACACCATATATTTT. Encoded protein: CASSVAGGAGGNTIYF. The entire variable domain, with the rest obtained from reference TRBV9 and TRBJ1-3, is as follows: DSGVTQTPKHLITATGQRVTLRCSPRSGDLSVYWYQQSLDQGLQFLIQYYNGEERAKGNILERFSAQQFPDLHSELNLSSLELGDSALYFCASSVAGGAGGNTIYFGEGSWLTVV.

This clone was counted once. V is TRBV10-2 and J is TRBJ1-1, with D possibly TRBD1 on 6 matching bases. CDR1 and CDR2 (germline): WSHSY, SAAADI. The CDR3 is 14 amino acids. The germline V and J ends were trimmed by 5 bases and 1 base, with 11 bases remaining between them. Here the CDR3 DNA reads TGCGCCAGCAGTTGGGCGACAGGGAACACTGAAGCTTTCTTT. Amino acids: CASSWATGNTEAFF.

The chain links TRBV5-1 to TRBJ1-2; TRBD1 aligns across 12 bases. The CDR3 length is 16 residues. V gave up 9 bases and J gave up 0 bases; unmatched junction bases: 9. Germline V lookup: CDR1 SGHRS, CDR2 YFSETQ. The CDR3 DNA is TGCGCCACCTCTTTGGGACAGGGGGCACCTAACTATGGCTACACCTTC. This sequence encodes CATSLGQGAPNYGYTF.

The chain uses TRBV5-6 and TRBJ2-1; TRBD1 aligns across 7 bases. The germline CDR1 and CDR2 sequences are SGHDT and YYEEEE. The CDR3 loop spans 13 amino acids. The J segment lost 9 bases and the V segment lost 4 bases, leaving 7 bases of the junction unmatched. Written as DNA, the CDR3 is TGTGCCAGCAGCCTGGGGACAGAGAGTGAGCAGTTCTTC. This gives the protein CASSLGTESEQFF. The full variable domain, with the rest looked up from reference TRBV5-6 and TRBJ2-1, is DAGVTQSPTHLIKTRGQQVTLRCSPKSGHDTVSWYQQALGQGPQFIFQYYEEEERQRGNFPDRFSGHQFPNYSSELNVNALLLGDSALYLCASSLGTESEQFFGPGTRLTVL.

This clone is labeled as medium-sized. The V call is TRBV29-1, the J call TRBJ1-1, with D possibly being TRBD1 (5 bases). Germline V gene lookup returns CDR1 SQVTM and CDR2 ANQGSEA. Trimming took off 7 bases at V and 3 bases at J, with 18 bases between the two ends. The CDR3 covers 14 residues. CDR3 loop: CSARRGEKDTEAFF. The DNA of the CDR3 is TGCAGCGCCCGACGGGGGGAGAAGGACACTGAAGCTTTCTTT.

The chain recombines TRBV15 with TRBJ2-6; 12 nucleotides line up with TRBD1. The CDR3 has 17 amino acids. After removal of 5 bases from V and 4 bases from J, the junction contained 6 bases not matched to a gene. Germline V CDR1 and CDR2: LNHNV, YYDKDF (reference sequence). The CDR3 here is CATSWGQGALGANVLTF. Here the CDR3 DNA reads TGTGCCACCAGCTGGGGACAGGGGGCGTTGGGGGCCAACGTCCTGACTTTC.

The CDR3 protein is CASTSGSHSYNEQFF. The DNA of the CDR3 is TGTGCCAGCACTAGCGGGAGCCACTCCTACAATGAGCAGTTCTTC. The chain carries TRBV28 and TRBJ2-1; 10 bases are shared with TRBD2. The CDR3 is 15 amino acids. After removal of 7 bases from V and 0 bases from J, the junction contained 3 bases not matched to a gene. The germline CDR1 and CDR2 sequences are MDHEN and SYDVKM.

In this sample, this clone turned up once. This chain links TRBV5-1 with TRBJ2-7, with 8 bases aligning to TRBD2. The CDR3 runs 14 residues. J gave up 4 bases and V 3 bases, and 6 bases lay outside the gene matches. Germline CDR1 and CDR2: SGHRS and YFSETQ. The CDR3 here is CASSSSGSSYEQYF. As DNA, the CDR3 is TGCGCCAGCAGCTCGAGCGGGAGTTCGTACGAGCAGTACTTC.

This rearrangement joins TRBV5-1 to TRBJ1-3, with D possibly TRBD1 on 6 matching bases. V gave up 4 bases and J gave up 5 bases, with 19 bases separating them. This CDR3 region has 16 residues. Germline assignment: CDR1 SGHRS and CDR2 YFSETQ. For the CDR3, the DNA is TGCGCCAGCAGCCGCACCCCAGGGGAAATGAGAAACACCATATATTTT. This sequence encodes CASSRTPGEMRNTIYF.

This chain links TRBV6-5 with TRBJ2-1, with TRBD1 matching 10 bases. This CDR3 spans 13 amino acids. Germline V gene data show CDR1 as MNHEY and CDR2 as SVGAGI. With V trimmed by 6 bases and J by 15 bases, 11 bases remained unmatched. CDR3 nucleotide sequence: TGTGCCAGCAGCAACCCTCGGACAGGGGGTCGGTTCTTC. It encodes CASSNPRTGGRFF.

This sequence joins TRBV6-1 and TRBJ1-1, with TRBD1 as a possible D gene (5 bases). CDR3 size: 14 residues. V was cut by 3 bases and J by 4 bases, with 12 bases left in between. Germline V gene sequence: CDR1 MNHNS, CDR2 SASEGT. In DNA form, the CDR3 reads TGTGCCAGCAGTGAGGGGGGGTTGAGCACTGAAGCTTTCTTT. Translating gives CASSEGGLSTEAFF.

The rearrangement joins TRBV9 to TRBJ1-1, with D perhaps TRBD1 (6 bases). Trimming shortened V by 3 bases and J by 1 base, and 13 bases separated the two germline ends. The CDR3 contains 15 residues. Looked up from germline, CDR1 is SGDLS and CDR2 is YYNGEE. CDR3 residues: CASSEGDTRNTEAFF. The CDR3 coding sequence is TGTGCCAGCAGCGAGGGGGACACCAGGAACACTGAAGCTTTCTTT.